These 3 T cell receptor beta chains were all obtained from the same sample, sequenced in a study of blood T cell repertoires in COVID-19. Here immunoSEQ multiplex PCR was the method, and the copy in TCRdb shows in-frame clones only, minus some. The table lists tens of thousands of clones, roughly 96% of them singletons. The sequenced sample consisted of peripheral blood. The receptors were gathered from a human donor with active COVID-19. The donor label of this sample is uncertain.

The rearrangement joins TRBV14 to TRBJ1-2; no definite D call. The CDR3 contains 16 residues. Trimming removed 1 base at V and 8 bases at J, with 20 bases between. CDR1 SGHDN and CDR2 FVKESK come from the germline V gene. The chain's CDR3 is CASSQVGQEDMKGYTF. CDR3 DNA sequence: TGTGCCAGCAGCCAAGTCGGGCAGGAGGATATGAAAGGCTACACCTTC.

This clone has just one count. The rearrangement links TRBV28 to TRBJ1-5; 10 bases line up with TRBD1. Germline values: CDR1 MDHEN, CDR2 SYDVKM. The V gene end was trimmed by 6 bases and the J gene end by 4 bases; junction bases not matched to a gene: 3. The CDR3 loop spans 14 amino acids. The CDR3 bases are TGTGCCAGCAGATGGGACAGGGGTAATCAGCCCCAGCATTTT. Translating gives CASRWDRGNQPQHF. Drawing the rest from reference TRBV28 and TRBJ1-5, the complete variable domain is DVKVTQSSRYLVKRTGEKVFLECVQDMDHENMFWYRQDPGLGLRLIYFSYDVKMKEKGDIPEGYSVSREKKERFSLILESASTNQTSMYLCASRWDRGNQPQHFGDGTRLSIL.

The chain has TRBV5-5 and TRBJ1-2; 9 nucleotides align to TRBD1. Trimming at V came to 0 bases and at J to 2 bases, leaving 14 bases not matched to a gene. CDR3 length equals 19 residues. Germline lookup yields CDR1 SGHKS and CDR2 YYEKEE (reference sequence). The CDR3 region has the DNA TGTGCCAGCAGCTTGGAAGCGGGGACAGGGAGCTACTTGAACTATGGCTACACCTTC. This encodes CASSLEAGTGSYLNYGYTF.